This T cell receptor beta chain was sequenced in a study of shared clonotypes between healthy human individuals. As regards this clone: The antigen remains undetermined.

Method: immunoSEQ multiplex PCR; TCRdb's copy keeps in-frame clones and lacks some. The data contain roughly 2.2 million clones, roughly 90% of them singletons. Findings and limits, study-wide: Memory subsets generally showed lower estimated richness than naive subsets.

The TCR sequence derives from a man younger than 35 in good health. Some clones in this sample may be carry-over from other donors' samples. The sequencing sample was made of naive CD4+ T cells from PBMCs. As to subset: CD45RA+ positively selected.

This CDR3 reads CASSQEARRATNEKLFF. Written as DNA, the CDR3 is TGTGCCAGCAGCCAAGAGGCTCGAAGGGCAACTAATGAAAAACTGTTTTTT. The chain combines TRBV4-2 with TRBJ1-4, with unresolved D. CDR1 LGHNA and CDR2 YNFKEQ come from the germline V gene. V was cut by 0 bases and J by 0 bases, with 11 bases left in between. This CDR3 spans 17 amino acids.